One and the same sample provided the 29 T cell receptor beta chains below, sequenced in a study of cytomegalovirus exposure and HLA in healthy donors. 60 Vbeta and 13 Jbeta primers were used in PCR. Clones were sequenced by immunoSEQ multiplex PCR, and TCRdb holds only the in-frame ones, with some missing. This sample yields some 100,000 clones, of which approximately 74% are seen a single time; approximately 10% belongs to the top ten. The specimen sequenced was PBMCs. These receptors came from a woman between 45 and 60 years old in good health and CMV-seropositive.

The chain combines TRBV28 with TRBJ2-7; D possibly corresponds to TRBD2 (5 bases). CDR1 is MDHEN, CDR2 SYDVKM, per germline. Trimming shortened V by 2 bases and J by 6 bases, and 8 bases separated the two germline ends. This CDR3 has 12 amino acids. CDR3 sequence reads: CASSLLATEQYF. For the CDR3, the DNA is TGTGCCAGCAGTTTACTAGCAACCGAGCAGTACTTC.

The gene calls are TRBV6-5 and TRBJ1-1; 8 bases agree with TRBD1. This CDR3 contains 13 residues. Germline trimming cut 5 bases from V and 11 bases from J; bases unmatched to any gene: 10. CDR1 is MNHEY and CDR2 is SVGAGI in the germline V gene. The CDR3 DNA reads TGTGCCAGCAGTGCAGGGGGCGCGGGGGGGGCTTTCTTT. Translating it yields CASSAGGAGGAFF.

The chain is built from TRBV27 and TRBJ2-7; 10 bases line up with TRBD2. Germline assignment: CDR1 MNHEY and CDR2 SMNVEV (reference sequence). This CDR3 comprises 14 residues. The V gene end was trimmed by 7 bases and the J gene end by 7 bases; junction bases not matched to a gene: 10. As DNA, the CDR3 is TGTGCCAGCACCCCCGCTAGCGGGGGTCTGGAGCAGTACTTC. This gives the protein CASTPASGGLEQYF.

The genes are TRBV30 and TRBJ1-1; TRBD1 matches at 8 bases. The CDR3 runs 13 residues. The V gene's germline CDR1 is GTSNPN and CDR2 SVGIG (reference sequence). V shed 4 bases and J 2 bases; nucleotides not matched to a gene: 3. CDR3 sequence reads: CAWTDRGNTEAFF. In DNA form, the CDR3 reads TGTGCCTGGACTGACAGGGGTAACACTGAAGCTTTCTTT.

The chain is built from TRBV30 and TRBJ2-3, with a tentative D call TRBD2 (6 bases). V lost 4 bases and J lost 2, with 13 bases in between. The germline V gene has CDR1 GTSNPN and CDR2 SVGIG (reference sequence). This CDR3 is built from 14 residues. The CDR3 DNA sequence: TGTGCCTGGAAGAGTCTAGCGCCCACAGATACGCAGTATTTT. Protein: CAWKSLAPTDTQYF. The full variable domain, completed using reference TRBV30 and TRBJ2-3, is SQTIHQWPATLVQPVGSPLSLECTVEGTSNPNLYWYRQAAGRGLQLLFYSVGIGQISSEVPQNLSASRPQDRQFILSSKKLLLSDSGFYLCAWKSLAPTDTQYFGPGTRLTVL.

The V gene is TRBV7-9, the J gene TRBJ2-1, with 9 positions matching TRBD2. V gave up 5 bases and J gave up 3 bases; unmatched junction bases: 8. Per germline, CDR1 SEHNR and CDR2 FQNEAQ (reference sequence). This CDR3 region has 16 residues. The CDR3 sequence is CASSETLAGNYNEQFF. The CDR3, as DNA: TGTGCCAGCAGCGAAACCCTAGCGGGAAACTACAATGAGCAGTTCTTC. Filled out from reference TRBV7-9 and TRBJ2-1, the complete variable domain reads DTGVSQNPRHKITKRGQNVTFRCDPISEHNRLYWYRQTLGQGPEFLTYFQNEAQLEKSRLLSDRFSAERPKGSFSTLEIQRTEQGDSAMYLCASSETLAGNYNEQFFGPGTRLTVL.

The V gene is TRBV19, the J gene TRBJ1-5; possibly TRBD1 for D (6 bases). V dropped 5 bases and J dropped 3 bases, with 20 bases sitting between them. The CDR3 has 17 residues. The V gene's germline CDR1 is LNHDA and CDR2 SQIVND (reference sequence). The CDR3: CASSDSGKGGSNQPQHF. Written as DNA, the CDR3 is TGTGCCAGTAGTGACTCCGGGAAGGGGGGGTCCAATCAGCCCCAGCATTTT.

The CDR3: CAISEMTSGNNEQFF. The CDR3 bases are TGTGCCATCAGTGAGATGACTAGCGGGAACAATGAGCAGTTCTTC. The rearrangement links TRBV10-3 to TRBJ2-1, with 11 nucleotides matching TRBD2. Germline CDR1 ENHRY, CDR2 SYGVKD. With 2 bases clipped from V and 5 bases from J, the junction kept 2 bases outside the gene matches. The CDR3 contains 15 residues.

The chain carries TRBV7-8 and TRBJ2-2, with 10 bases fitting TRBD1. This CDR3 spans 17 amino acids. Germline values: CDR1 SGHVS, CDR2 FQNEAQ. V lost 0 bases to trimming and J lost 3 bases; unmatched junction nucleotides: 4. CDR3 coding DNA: TGTGCCAGCAGCTTAGCGTTCGGGACAGGGGACACCGGGGAGCTGTTTTTT. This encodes CASSLAFGTGDTGELFF. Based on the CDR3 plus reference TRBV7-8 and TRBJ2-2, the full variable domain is GAGVSQSPRYKVAKRGQDVALRCDPISGHVSLFWYQQALGQGPEFLTYFQNEAQLDKSGLPSDRFFAERPEGSVSTLKIQRTQQEDSAVYLCASSLAFGTGDTGELFFGEGSRLTVL.

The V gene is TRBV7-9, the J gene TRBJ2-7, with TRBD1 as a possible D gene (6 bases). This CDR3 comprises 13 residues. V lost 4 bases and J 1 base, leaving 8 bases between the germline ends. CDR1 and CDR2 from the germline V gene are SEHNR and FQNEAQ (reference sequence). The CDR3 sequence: CASSSRGSYEQYF. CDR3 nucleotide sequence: TGTGCCAGCAGCTCCAGGGGTTCCTACGAGCAGTACTTC.

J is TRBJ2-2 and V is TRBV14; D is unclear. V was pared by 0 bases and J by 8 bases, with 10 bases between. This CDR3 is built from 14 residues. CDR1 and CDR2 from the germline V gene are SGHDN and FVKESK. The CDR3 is CASSQESPRGELFF. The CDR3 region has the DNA TGTGCCAGCAGCCAAGAATCCCCCAGAGGGGAGCTGTTTTTT. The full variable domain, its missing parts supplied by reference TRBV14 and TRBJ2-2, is EAGVTQFPSHSVIEKGQTVTLRCDPISGHDNLYWYRRVMGKEIKFLLHFVKESKQDESGMPNNRFLAERTGGTYSTLKVQPAELEDSGVYFCASSQESPRGELFFGEGSRLTVL.

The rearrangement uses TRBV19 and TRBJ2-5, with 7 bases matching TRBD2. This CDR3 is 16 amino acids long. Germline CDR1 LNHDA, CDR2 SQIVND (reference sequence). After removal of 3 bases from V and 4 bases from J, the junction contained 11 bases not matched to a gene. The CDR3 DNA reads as TGTGCCAGTAGTATTAAGGGCGGGAGTAGTCGAGAGACCCAGTACTTC. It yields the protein CASSIKGGSSRETQYF.

CDR3 sequence (DNA): TGCAGCGTTGAAATAGCGACGGCCAAAAACATTCAGTACTTC. Its translation is CSVEIATAKNIQYF. The chain employs TRBV29-1 and TRBJ2-4; a weak D match, TRBD2 (5 bases). The CDR3 extends over 14 amino acids. The germline V gene has CDR1 SQVTM and CDR2 ANQGSEA. V lost 2 bases to trimming and J lost 1 base, with 9 bases between them. The full variable domain, in which reference TRBV29-1 and TRBJ2-4 provide the parts outside the CDR3, is SAVISQKPSRDICQRGTSLTIQCQVDSQVTMMFWYRQQPGQSLTLIATANQGSEATYESGFVIDKFPISRPNLTFSTLTVSNMSPEDSSIYLCSVEIATAKNIQYFGAGTRLSVL.

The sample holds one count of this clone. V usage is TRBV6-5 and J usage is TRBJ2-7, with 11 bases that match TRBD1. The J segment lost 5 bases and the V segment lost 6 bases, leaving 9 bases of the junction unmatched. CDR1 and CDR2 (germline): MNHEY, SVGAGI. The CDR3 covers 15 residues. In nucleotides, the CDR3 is TGTGCCAGCAGGACGACGGGACAGGGGGAACACGAGCAGTACTTC. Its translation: CASRTTGQGEHEQYF.

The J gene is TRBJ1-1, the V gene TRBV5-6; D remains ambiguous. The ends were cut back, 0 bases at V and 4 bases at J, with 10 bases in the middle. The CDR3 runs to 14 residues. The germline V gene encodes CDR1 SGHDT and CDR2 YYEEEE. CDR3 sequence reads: CASSLAGGSTEAFF. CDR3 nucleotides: TGTGCCAGCAGCTTGGCCGGCGGCTCCACTGAAGCTTTCTTT.

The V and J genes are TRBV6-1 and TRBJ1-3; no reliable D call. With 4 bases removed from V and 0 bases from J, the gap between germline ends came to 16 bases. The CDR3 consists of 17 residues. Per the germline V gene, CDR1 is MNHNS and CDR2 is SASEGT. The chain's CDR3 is CASSALLTVNSGNTIYF. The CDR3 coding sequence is TGTGCCAGCAGTGCCTTGCTAACAGTCAACTCTGGAAACACCATATATTTT.

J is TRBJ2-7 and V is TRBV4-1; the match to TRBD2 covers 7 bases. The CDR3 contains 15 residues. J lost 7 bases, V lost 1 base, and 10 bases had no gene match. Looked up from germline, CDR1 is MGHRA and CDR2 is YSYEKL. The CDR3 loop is CASSQVAGARREQYF. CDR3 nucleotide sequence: TGCGCCAGCAGCCAAGTGGCGGGAGCCCGAAGGGAGCAGTACTTC.

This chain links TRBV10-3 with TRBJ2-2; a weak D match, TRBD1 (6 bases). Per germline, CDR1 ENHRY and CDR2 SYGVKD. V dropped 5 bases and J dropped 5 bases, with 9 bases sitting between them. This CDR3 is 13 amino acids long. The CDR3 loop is CAISKQGTGELFF. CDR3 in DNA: TGTGCCATCAGTAAACAGGGTACCGGGGAGCTGTTTTTT.

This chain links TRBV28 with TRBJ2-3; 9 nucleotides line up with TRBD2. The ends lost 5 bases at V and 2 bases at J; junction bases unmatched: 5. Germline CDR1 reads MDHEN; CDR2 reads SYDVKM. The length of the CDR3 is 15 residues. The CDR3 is CASSPLAGNTDTQYF. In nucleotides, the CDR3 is TGTGCCAGCAGTCCCCTAGCGGGAAACACAGATACGCAGTATTTT.

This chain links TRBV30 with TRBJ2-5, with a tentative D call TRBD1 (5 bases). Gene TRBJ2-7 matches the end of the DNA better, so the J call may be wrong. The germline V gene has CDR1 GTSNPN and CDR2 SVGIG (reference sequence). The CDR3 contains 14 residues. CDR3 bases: TGTGCCTGGAGTGAAGGGGCGAACTCCTACGAGCAGTACTTC. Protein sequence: CAWSEGANSYEQYF.

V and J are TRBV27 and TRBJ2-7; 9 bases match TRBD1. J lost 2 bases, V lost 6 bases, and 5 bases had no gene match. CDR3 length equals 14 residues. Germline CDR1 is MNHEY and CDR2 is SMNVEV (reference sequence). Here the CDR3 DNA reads TGTGCCAGCAGGCGACAGGGGGGAGCCTACGAGCAGTACTTC. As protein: CASRRQGGAYEQYF.

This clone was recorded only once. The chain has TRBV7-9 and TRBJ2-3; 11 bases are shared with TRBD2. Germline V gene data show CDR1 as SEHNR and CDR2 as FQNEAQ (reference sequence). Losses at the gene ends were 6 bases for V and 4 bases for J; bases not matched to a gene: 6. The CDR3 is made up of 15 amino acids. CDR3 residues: CASRLNSGGADTQYF. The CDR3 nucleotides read TGTGCCAGCAGGCTCAATAGCGGGGGGGCAGATACGCAGTATTTT.

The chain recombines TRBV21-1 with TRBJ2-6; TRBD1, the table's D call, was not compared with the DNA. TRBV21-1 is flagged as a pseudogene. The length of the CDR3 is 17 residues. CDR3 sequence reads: CASSSPRQPSGANVLTF. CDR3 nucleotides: TGTGCCAGCAGCTCTCCCCGACAACCCTCTGGGGCCAACGTCCTGACTTTC.

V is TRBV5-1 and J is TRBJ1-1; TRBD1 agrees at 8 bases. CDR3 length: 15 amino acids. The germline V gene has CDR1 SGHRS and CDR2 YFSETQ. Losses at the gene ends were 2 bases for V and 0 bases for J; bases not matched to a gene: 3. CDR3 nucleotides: TGCGCCAGCAGCTTTGGGGACAGGTTGAACACTGAAGCTTTCTTT. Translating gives CASSFGDRLNTEAFF.

CDR3 loop: CASSLSVTGTVHEQYF. In nucleotides, the CDR3 is TGCGCCAGCAGCTTGTCCGTGACAGGGACGGTCCACGAGCAGTACTTC. The chain uses TRBV5-1 and TRBJ2-7, with TRBD1 matching 7 bases. V trimming: 1 base; J trimming: 5 bases; junction bases outside the gene matches: 12. Germline loops: CDR1 SGHRS, CDR2 YFSETQ. CDR3 length: 16 residues.

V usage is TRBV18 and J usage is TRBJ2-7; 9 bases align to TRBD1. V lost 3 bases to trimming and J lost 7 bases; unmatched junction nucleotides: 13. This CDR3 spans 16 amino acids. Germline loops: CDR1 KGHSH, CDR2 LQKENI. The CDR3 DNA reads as TGTGCCAGCTCACCGTCCCGGGACAGGGCTTTCGGGGAGCAGTACTTC. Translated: CASSPSRDRAFGEQYF. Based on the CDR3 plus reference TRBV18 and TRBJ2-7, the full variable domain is NAGVMQNPRHLVRRRGQEARLRCSPMKGHSHVYWYRQLPEEGLKFMVYLQKENIIDESGMPKERFSAEFPKEGPSILRIQQVVRGDSAAYFCASSPSRDRAFGEQYFGPGTRLTVT.

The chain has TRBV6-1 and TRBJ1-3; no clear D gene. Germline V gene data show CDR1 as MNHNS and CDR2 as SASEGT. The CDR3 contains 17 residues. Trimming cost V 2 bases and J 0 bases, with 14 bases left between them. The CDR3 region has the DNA TGTGCCAGCAGTGAATCGCACTTTCCCTCCTCTGGAAACACCATATATTTT. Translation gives CASSESHFPSSGNTIYF.

The CDR3 protein is CASSLTGVADSPLHF. The CDR3 coding sequence is TGTGCCAGCAGTTTAACAGGGGTAGCGGATTCACCCCTCCACTTT. The V call is TRBV6-5, the J call TRBJ1-6, with TRBD1 matching over 7 bases. CDR3 size: 15 residues. V lost 4 bases to trimming and J lost 8 bases; unmatched junction nucleotides: 8. CDR1 is MNHEY and CDR2 is SVGAGI in the germline V gene.

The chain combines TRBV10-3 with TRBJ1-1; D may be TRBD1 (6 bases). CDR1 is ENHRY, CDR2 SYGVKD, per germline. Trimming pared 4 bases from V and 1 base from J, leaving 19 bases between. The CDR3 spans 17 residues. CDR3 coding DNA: TGTGCCATCAGTGGCGTCCGCCGACAGGACTCGAACACTGAAGCTTTCTTT. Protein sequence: CAISGVRRQDSNTEAFF.